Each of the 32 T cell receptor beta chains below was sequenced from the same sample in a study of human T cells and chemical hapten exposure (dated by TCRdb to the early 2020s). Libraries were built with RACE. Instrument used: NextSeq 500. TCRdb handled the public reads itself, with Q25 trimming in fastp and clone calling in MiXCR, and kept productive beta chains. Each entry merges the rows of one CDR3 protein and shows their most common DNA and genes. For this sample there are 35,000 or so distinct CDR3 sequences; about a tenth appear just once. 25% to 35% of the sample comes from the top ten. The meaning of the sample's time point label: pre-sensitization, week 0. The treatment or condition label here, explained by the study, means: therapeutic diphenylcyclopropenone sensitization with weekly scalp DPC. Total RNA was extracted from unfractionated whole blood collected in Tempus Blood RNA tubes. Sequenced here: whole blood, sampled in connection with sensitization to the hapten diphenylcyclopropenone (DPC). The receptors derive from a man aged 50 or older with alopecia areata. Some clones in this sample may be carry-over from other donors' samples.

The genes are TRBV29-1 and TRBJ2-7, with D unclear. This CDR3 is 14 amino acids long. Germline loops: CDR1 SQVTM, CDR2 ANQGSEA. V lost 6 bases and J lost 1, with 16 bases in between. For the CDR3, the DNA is TGCAGCGTCCTCCAGCCGGGTAGATCCTACGAGCAGTACTTC. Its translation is CSVLQPGRSYEQYF.

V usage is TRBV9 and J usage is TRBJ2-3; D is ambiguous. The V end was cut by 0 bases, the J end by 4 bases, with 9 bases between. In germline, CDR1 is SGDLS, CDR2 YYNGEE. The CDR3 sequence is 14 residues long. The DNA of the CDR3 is TGTGCCAGCAGCGTAGATCATTTCCCAGATACGCAGTATTTT. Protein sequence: CASSVDHFPDTQYF.

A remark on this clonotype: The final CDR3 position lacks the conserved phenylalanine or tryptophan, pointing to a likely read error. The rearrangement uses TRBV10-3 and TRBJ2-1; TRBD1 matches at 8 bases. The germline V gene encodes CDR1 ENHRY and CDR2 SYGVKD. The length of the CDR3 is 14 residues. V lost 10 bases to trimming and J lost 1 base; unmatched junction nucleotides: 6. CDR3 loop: CATTGGGSYNEQFS. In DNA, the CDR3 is TGTGCCACCACAGGGGGAGGTTCCTACAATGAGCAGTTCTCC.

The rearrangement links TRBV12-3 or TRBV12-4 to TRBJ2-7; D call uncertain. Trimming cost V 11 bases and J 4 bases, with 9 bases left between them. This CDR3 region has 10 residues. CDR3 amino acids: CAPVEYEQYF. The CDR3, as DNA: TGTGCCCCGGTGGAATACGAGCAGTACTTC.

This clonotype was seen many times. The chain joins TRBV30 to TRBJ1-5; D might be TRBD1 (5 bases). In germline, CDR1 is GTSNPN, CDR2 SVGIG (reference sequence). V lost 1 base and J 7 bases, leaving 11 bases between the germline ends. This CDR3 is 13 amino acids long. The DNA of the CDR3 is TGTGCCTGGAGTGGAAGGCGGGACCAGCCCCAGCATTTT. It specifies CAWSGRRDQPQHF.

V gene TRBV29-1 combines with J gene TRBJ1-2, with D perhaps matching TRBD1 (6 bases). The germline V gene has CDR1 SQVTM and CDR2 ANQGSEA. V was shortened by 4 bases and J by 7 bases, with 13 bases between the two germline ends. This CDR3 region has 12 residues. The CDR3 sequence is CSVATGLSGYTF. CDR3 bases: TGCAGCGTTGCAACAGGGCTTTCTGGCTACACCTTC.

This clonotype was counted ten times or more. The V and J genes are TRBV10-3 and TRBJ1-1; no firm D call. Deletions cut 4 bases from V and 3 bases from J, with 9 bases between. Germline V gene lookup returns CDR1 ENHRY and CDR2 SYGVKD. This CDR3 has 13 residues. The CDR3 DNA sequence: TGTGCCATCAGTGTTGGCGACTACACTGAAGCTTTCTTT. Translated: CAISVGDYTEAFF.

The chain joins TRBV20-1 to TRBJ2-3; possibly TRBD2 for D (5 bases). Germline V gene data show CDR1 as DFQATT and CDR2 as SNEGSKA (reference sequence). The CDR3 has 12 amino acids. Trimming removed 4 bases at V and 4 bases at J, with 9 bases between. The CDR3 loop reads CSAKRPPDTQYF. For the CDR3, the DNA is TGCAGTGCTAAGCGGCCGCCAGATACGCAGTATTTT.

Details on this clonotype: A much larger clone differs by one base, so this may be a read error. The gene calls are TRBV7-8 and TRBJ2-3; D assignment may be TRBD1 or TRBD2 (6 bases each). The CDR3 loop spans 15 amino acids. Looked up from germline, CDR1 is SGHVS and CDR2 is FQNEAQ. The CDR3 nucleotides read TGTACCAGCGAACAGAACGGGGGCTCGGCAGATACGCAGTATTTT. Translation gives CTSEQNGGSADTQYF.

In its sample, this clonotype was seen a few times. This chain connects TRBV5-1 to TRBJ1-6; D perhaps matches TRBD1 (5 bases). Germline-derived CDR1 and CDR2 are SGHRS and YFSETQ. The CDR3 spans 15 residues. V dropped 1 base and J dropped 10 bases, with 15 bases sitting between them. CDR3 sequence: CASSLSTQRGSPLHF. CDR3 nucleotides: TGCGCCAGCAGCTTGAGCACTCAAAGGGGATCACCCCTCCACTTT. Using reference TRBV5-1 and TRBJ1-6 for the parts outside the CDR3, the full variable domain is KAGVTQTPRYLIKTRGQQVTLSCSPISGHRSVSWYQQTPGQGLQFLFEYFSETQRNKGNFPGRFSGRQFSNSRSEMNVSTLELGDSALYLCASSLSTQRGSPLHFGNGTRLTVT.

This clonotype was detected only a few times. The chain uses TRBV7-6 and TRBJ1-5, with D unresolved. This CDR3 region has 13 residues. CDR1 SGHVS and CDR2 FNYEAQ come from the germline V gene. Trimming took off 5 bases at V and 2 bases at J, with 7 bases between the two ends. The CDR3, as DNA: TGTGCCAGCAGCGGCGGGGGCAATCAGCCCCAGCATTTT. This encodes CASSGGGNQPQHF.

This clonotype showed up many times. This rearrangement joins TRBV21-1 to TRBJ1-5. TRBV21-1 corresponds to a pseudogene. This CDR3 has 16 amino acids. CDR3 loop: CASSTSRTEGNQPQHF. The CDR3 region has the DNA TGTGCCAGCAGCACCTCCCGGACGGAGGGTAATCAGCCCCAGCATTTT.

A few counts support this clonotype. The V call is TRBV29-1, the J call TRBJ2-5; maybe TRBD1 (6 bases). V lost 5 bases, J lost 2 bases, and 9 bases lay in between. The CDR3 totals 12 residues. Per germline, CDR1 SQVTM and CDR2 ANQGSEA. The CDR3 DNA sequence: TGCAGCGTTATGACAGGACAAGAGACCCAGTACTTC. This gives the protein CSVMTGQETQYF.

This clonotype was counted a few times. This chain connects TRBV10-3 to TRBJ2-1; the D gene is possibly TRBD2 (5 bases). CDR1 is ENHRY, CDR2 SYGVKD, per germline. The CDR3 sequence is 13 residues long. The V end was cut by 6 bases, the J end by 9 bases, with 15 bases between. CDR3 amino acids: CAISPGPEGEQFF. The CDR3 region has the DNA TGTGCCATCAGCCCCGGCCCAGAGGGTGAGCAGTTCTTC.

CDR3 nucleotides: TGTGCCAGCAGTACCAGGGCCTCCTACGAGCAGTACTTC. It is translated as CASSTRASYEQYF. The rearrangement uses TRBV28 and TRBJ2-7, with a tentative D call TRBD1 (5 bases). Trimming removed 5 bases at V and 0 bases at J, with 8 bases between. Germline loops: CDR1 MDHEN, CDR2 SYDVKM. The CDR3 runs to 13 residues. The variable domain in full, with the rest retrieved from reference TRBV28 and TRBJ2-7, is DVKVTQSSRYLVKRTGEKVFLECVQDMDHENMFWYRQDPGLGLRLIYFSYDVKMKEKGDIPEGYSVSREKKERFSLILESASTNQTSMYLCASSTRASYEQYFGPGTRLTVT.

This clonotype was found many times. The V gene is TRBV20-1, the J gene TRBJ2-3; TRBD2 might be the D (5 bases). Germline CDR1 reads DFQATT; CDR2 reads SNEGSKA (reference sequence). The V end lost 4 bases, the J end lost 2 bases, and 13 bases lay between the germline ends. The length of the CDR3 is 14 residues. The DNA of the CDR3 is TGCAGTGCTAAAGTCGGAGGAGACACAGATACGCAGTATTTT. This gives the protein CSAKVGGDTDTQYF.

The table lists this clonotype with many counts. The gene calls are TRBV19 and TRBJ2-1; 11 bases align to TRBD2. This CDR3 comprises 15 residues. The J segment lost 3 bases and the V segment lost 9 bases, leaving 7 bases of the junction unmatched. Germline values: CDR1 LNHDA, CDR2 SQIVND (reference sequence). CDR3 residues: CASTSLAGGYNEQFF. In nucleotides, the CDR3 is TGTGCCAGCACCAGCCTAGCGGGAGGCTACAATGAGCAGTTCTTC.

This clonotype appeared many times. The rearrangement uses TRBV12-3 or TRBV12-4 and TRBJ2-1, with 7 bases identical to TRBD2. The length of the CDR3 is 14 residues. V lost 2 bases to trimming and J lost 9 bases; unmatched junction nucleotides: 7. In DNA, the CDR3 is TGTGCCAGCAGTTTATGGACTAGTTCCGGTGAGCAGTTCTTC. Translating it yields CASSLWTSSGEQFF.

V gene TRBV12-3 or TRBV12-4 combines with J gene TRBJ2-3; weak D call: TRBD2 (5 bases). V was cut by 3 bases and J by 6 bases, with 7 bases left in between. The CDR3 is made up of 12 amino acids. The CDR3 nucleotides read TGTGCCAGCAGTTTCCCGGGGGATACGCAGTATTTT. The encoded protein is CASSFPGDTQYF.

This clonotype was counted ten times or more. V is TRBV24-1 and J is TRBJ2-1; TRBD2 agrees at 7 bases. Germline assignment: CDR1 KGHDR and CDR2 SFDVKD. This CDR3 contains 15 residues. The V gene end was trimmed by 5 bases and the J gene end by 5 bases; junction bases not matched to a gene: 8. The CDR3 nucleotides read TGTGCCACCAGTGTTTCGAGCGGGGATAACAATGAGCAGTTCTTC. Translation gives CATSVSSGDNNEQFF.

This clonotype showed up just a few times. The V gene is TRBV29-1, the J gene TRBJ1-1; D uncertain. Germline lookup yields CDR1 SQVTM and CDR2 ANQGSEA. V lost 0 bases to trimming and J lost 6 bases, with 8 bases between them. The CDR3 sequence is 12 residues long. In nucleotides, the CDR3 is TGCAGCGTTGAAGATGCGTTACCTGAAGCTTTCTTT. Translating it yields CSVEDALPEAFF.

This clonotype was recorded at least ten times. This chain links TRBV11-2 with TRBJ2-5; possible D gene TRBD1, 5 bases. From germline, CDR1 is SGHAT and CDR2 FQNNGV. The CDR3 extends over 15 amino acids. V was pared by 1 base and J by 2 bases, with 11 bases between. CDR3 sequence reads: CASSLAGHIQETQYF. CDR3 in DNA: TGTGCCAGCAGCTTAGCTGGACACATTCAAGAGACCCAGTACTTC.

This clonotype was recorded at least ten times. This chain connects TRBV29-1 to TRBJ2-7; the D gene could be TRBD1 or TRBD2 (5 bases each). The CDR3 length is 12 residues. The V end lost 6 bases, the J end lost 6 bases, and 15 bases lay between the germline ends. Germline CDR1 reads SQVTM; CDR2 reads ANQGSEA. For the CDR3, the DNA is TGCAGCGTAGCGCCGGGACCCAGCGAGCAGTACTTC. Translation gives CSVAPGPSEQYF.

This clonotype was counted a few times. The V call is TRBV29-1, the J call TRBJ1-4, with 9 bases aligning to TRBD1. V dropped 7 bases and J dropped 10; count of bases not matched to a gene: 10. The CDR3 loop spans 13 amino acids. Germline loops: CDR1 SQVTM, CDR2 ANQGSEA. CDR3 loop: CSAGQGNSGKLFF. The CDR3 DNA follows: TGCAGCGCTGGACAGGGGAACTCTGGAAAACTGTTTTTT.

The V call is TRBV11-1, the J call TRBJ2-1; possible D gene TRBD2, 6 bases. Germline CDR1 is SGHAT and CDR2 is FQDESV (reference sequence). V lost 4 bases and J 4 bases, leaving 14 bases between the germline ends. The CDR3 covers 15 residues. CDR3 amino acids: CASSSNDGGYNEQFF. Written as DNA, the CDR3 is TGTGCCAGCAGCTCCAATGACGGGGGTTACAATGAGCAGTTCTTC.

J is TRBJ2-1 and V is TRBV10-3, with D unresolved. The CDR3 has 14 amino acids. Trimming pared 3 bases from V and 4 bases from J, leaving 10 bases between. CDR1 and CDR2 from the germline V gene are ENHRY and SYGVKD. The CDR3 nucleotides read TGTGCCATCAGTGACTCTGGCTTATACAATGAGCAGTTCTTC. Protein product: CAISDSGLYNEQFF.

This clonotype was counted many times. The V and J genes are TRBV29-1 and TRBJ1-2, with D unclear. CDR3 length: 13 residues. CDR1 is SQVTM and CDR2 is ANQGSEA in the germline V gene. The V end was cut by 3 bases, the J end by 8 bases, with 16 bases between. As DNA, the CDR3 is TGCAGCGTTGAGCGCGACAACGGCCGGGGCTACACCTTC. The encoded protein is CSVERDNGRGYTF.

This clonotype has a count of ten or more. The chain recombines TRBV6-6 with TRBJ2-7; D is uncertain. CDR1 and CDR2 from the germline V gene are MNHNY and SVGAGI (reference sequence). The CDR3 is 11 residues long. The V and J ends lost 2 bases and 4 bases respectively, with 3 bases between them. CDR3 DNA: TGTGCCAGCAGTTACAAGTACGAGCAGTACTTC. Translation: CASSYKYEQYF.

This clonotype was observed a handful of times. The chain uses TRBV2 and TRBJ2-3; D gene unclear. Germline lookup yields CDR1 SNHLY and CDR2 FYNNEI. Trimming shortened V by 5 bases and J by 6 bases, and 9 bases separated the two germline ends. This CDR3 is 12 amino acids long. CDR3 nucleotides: TGTGCCAGCAGTATTAGAAGGGATACGCAGTATTTT. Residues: CASSIRRDTQYF.

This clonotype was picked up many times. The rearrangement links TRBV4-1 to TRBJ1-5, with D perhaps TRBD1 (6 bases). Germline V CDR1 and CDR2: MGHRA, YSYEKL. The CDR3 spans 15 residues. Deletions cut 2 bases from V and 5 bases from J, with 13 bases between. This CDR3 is CASSQTVQGDQPQHF. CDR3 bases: TGCGCCAGCAGCCAAACAGTACAGGGTGATCAGCCCCAGCATTTT.

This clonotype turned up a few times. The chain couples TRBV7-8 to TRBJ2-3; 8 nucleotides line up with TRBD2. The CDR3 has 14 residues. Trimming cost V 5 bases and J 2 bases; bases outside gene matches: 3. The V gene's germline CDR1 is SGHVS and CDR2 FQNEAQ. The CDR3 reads CASSRGRTTDTQYF. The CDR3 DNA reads TGTGCCAGCAGCCGCGGGAGGACCACAGATACGCAGTATTTT.

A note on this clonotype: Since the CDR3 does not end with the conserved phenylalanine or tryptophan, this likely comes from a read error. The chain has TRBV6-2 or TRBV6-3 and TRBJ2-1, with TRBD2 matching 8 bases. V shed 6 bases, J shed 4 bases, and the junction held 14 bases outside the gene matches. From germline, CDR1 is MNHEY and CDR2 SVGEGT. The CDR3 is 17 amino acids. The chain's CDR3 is CASSSDYLSGVYNEQFI. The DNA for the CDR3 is TGTGCCAGCAGCTCCGACTACCTTAGCGGGGTTTACAATGAGCAGTTCATC.